A single sample gave rise to the 16 T cell receptor beta chains below, sequenced in a study of CD8 T cells in ankylosing spondylitis. General study points: Ankylosing spondylitis blood seemed to carry a telltale TCR beta motif made of seven or eight highly homologous variants.

For these TCRs, the target antigens are not known. Via MiXCR, TCRdb re-called the 5' RACE reads, giving one row per CDR3 protein. The repertoire holds some 700,000 distinct CDR3 sequences, around a fifth seen once, with about 19% in the top ten. The sample consisted of blood, either unsorted or a sorted T cell fraction (not recorded which). The receptors were sampled from a male donor with ankylosing spondylitis.

This clonotype was detected once. The V call is TRBV4-3, the J call TRBJ2-7, with a tentative D call TRBD1 (5 bases). This CDR3 spans 16 amino acids. Per the germline V gene, CDR1 is LGHNA and CDR2 is YSLEER. V lost 0 bases and J lost 4, with 16 bases in between. The DNA for the CDR3 is TGCGCCAGCAGCCAAGACAATAAAAGGGGCCCTTACGAGCAGTACTTC. It yields the protein CASSQDNKRGPYEQYF.

This clonotype was counted between two and nine times. The V gene is TRBV20-1, the J gene TRBJ2-1; no definite D call. This CDR3 region has 13 residues. CDR1 DFQATT and CDR2 SNEGSKA come from the germline V gene (reference sequence). V lost 0 bases and J 8 bases, leaving 11 bases between the germline ends. CDR3 in amino acids: CSARDLDVDEQFF. The CDR3, as DNA: TGCAGTGCTAGAGATCTTGATGTCGATGAGCAGTTCTTC.

This clonotype was counted a few times. This chain links TRBV7-9 with TRBJ2-1; D is ambiguous. Deletions cut 5 bases from V and 2 bases from J, with 16 bases between. The CDR3 runs 16 residues. The germline V gene encodes CDR1 SEHNR and CDR2 FQNEAQ (reference sequence). The DNA for the CDR3 is TGTGCCAGCAGCCCGCTGAGCCCCGCCGCCTACAATGAGCAGTTCTTC. Translating it yields CASSPLSPAAYNEQFF.

The J gene is TRBJ2-7, the V gene TRBV7-2; 10 nucleotides agree with TRBD2. The length of the CDR3 is 15 residues. Per the germline V gene, CDR1 is SGHTA and CDR2 is FQGNSA. Trimming removed 1 base from V and 6 bases from J; junction bases left unmatched: 6. This CDR3 reads CASSLGTSGTREQYF. The CDR3 DNA sequence: TGTGCCAGCAGCTTAGGGACTAGCGGCACCCGCGAGCAGTACTTC.

This clonotype was seen a handful of times. The chain couples TRBV12-3 or TRBV12-4 to TRBJ2-7; the D gene is possibly TRBD1 (5 bases). V dropped 5 bases and J dropped 7 bases, with 21 bases sitting between them. This CDR3 spans 15 amino acids. The CDR3 spells CASSQDQGVMGEQYF. The CDR3 nucleotides are TGTGCCAGCAGTCAGGACCAAGGGGTAATGGGTGAGCAGTACTTC.

This chain uses TRBV27 with TRBJ2-1; TRBD2 agrees at 13 bases. Germline CDR1 is MNHEY and CDR2 is SMNVEV (reference sequence). V gave up 6 bases and J gave up 6 bases; unmatched junction bases: 5. This CDR3 is 15 amino acids long. CDR3 nucleotide sequence: TGTGCCAGCAGGATACTAGCGGGGGGGCCCAATGAGCAGTTCTTC. Residues: CASRILAGGPNEQFF.

The chain uses TRBV27 and TRBJ2-3; 11 bases agree with TRBD2. The CDR3 contains 17 residues. Germline V gene sequence: CDR1 MNHEY, CDR2 SMNVEV (reference sequence). Trimming took 5 bases from V and 5 from J; bases not matched to a gene: 12. The CDR3 sequence: CASSQLSTSGSGDTQYF. The CDR3 nucleotides are TGTGCCAGCAGTCAACTATCAACTAGCGGGAGTGGAGATACGCAGTATTTT.

The rearrangement uses TRBV7-9 and TRBJ2-7; 9 nucleotides align to TRBD1. Trimming cost V 5 bases and J 7 bases; bases outside gene matches: 12. The CDR3 consists of 15 residues. Germline assignment: CDR1 SEHNR and CDR2 FQNEAQ (reference sequence). The DNA for the CDR3 is TGTGCCAGCAGCCTCGCGACAGGGGGTCCCGAAGAGCAGTACTTC. It codes for CASSLATGGPEEQYF.

This chain connects TRBV20-1 to TRBJ1-6; TRBD1 agrees at 9 bases. CDR1 and CDR2 from the germline V gene are DFQATT and SNEGSKA (reference sequence). The trim removed 3 bases at V and 0 bases at J, leaving 6 bases unmatched. The CDR3 consists of 17 residues. The CDR3 region has the DNA TGCAGTGCTAGCGGAGGACAGGGGAGCTCCTATAATTCACCCCTCCACTTT. Translation gives CSASGGQGSSYNSPLHF.

The chain couples TRBV27 to TRBJ2-1; D may be TRBD1 (6 bases). In germline, CDR1 is MNHEY, CDR2 SMNVEV (reference sequence). Trimming pared 5 bases from V and 9 bases from J, leaving 14 bases between. The CDR3 runs 13 residues. This CDR3 is CASSVQGGGEQFF. The CDR3 bases are TGTGCCAGCAGTGTACAGGGTGGTGGTGAGCAGTTCTTC.

The chain recombines TRBV6-1 with TRBJ2-7; 12 nucleotides align to TRBD2. The trim removed 2 bases at V and 4 bases at J, leaving 9 bases unmatched. Germline assignment: CDR1 MNHNS and CDR2 SASEGT. This CDR3 region has 17 residues. The CDR3 region has the DNA TGTGCCAGCAGTGAATTAAAGACTAGCGGGAGTGAATACGAGCAGTACTTC. This translates into CASSELKTSGSEYEQYF.

This clonotype has ten or more counts. The final CDR3 position lacks the conserved phenylalanine or tryptophan, pointing to a likely read error. The DNA is omitted, as the CDR3 cannot be located on it reliably, and the CDR3 follows TCRdb's listing. The rearrangement joins TRBV28 to TRBJ2-7; the table's D call TRBD2 went unverified against the DNA. Germline V gene lookup returns CDR1 MDHEN and CDR2 SYDVKM. The CDR3 sequence runs 11 residues, both termini included. CDR3: CASSSEGQEVL.

This clonotype occurred a few times. The CDR3 sequence: CASSVGDSSYNEQFF. CDR3 sequence (DNA): TGTGCCAGCAGCGTAGGTGACAGTTCCTACAATGAGCAGTTCTTC. The chain couples TRBV9 to TRBJ2-1, with D tentatively TRBD1 (5 bases). The CDR3 is 15 residues long. The germline V and J ends were trimmed by 0 bases and 1 base, with 8 bases remaining between them. Germline lookup yields CDR1 SGDLS and CDR2 YYNGEE. Variable domain in full (rest from reference TRBV9 and TRBJ2-1): DSGVTQTPKHLITATGQRVTLRCSPRSGDLSVYWYQQSLDQGLQFLIQYYNGEERAKGNILERFSAQQFPDLHSELNLSSLELGDSALYFCASSVGDSSYNEQFFGPGTRLTVL.

The chain combines TRBV4-2 with TRBJ2-1, with a weak D call TRBD2 (5 bases). The germline V gene encodes CDR1 LGHNA and CDR2 YNFKEQ. This CDR3 contains 14 residues. Deletions cut 1 base from V and 8 bases from J, with 12 bases between. The CDR3: CASSQALARHEQFF. CDR3 DNA sequence: TGTGCCAGCAGCCAAGCCTTAGCGAGACATGAGCAGTTCTTC.

This chain uses TRBV11-2 with TRBJ2-3; the match to TRBD1 covers 10 bases. Looked up from germline, CDR1 is SGHAT and CDR2 is FQNNGV. Trimming cost V 4 bases and J 2 bases; bases outside gene matches: 6. The CDR3 consists of 16 residues. The CDR3 nucleotides read TGTGCCAGCAGCTACGGACAGGGGGTAAACACAGATACGCAGTATTTT. Amino acids: CASSYGQGVNTDTQYF.

This clonotype was observed a handful of times. The chain joins TRBV7-6 to TRBJ2-2, with D maybe TRBD2 (5 bases). This CDR3 is 14 amino acids long. With 3 bases removed from V and 3 bases from J, the gap between germline ends came to 8 bases. From germline, CDR1 is SGHVS and CDR2 FNYEAQ. As DNA, the CDR3 is TGTGCCAGCAGCTTTGGACTTTACACCGGGGAGCTGTTTTTT. It specifies CASSFGLYTGELFF. The variable domain in full, completed from reference TRBV7-6 and TRBJ2-2, reads GAGVSQSPRYKVTKRGQDVALRCDPISGHVSLYWYRQALGQGPEFLTYFNYEAQQDKSGLPNDRFSAERPEGSISTLTIQRTEQRDSAMYRCASSFGLYTGELFFGEGSRLTVL.